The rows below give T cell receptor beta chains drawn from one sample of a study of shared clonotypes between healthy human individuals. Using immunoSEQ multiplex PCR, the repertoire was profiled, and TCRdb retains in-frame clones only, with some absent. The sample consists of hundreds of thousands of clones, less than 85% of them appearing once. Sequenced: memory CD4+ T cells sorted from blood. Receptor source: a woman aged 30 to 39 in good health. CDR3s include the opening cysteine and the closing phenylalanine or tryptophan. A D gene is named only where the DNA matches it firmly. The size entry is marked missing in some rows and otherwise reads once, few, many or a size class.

TGTGCCAGTAGTATAGTAGTAGGGGAGCTGTTTTTT	CASSIVVGELFF	12	TRBV19	TRBJ2-2	NA	few
TGTGCCAGCAGCCAAGGACAGGGCTCCTACGAGCAGTACTTC	CASSQGQGSYEQYF	14	TRBV14	TRBJ2-7	TRBD1	once
TGTGCCAGCAGCCCCCTACTAGCGGGAGTCGGGGAGCAGTACTTC	CASSPLLAGVGEQYF	15	TRBV7-3	TRBJ2-5	TRBD2	NA
TGTGCCAGTAGTATCGTGCTAGCGGGAGGGCCGGGACAAGAGACCCAGTACTTC	CASSIVLAGGPGQETQYF	18	TRBV19	TRBJ2-5	TRBD2	NA
TGTGCCAGCTCACCACGACAGGGTACCTACGAGCAGTACTTC	CASSPRQGTYEQYF	14	TRBV18	TRBJ2-7	TRBD1	NA
TGTGCCAGCAGTCCCACAAGTACGAGAACCCTGGATACGCAGTATTTT	CASSPTSTRTLDTQYF	16	TRBV2	TRBJ2-3	NA	NA
TGTGCCAGCAGAGGCCCCGGACTGTCGAACACCATATATTTT	CASRGPGLSNTIYF	14	TRBV28	TRBJ1-3	NA	NA
TGTGCCAGAGGTCTCAGGGAGGGCACTGAAGCTTTCTTT	CARGLREGTEAFF	13	TRBV2	TRBJ1-1	NA	NA
TGTGCCAGCAGCGTAGGCGGGGATCGCTCACCCCTCCACTTT	CASSVGGDRSPLHF	14	TRBV9	TRBJ1-6	NA	NA
TGCGCCAGCAGCATGGGGACAGGGTGGAAGAGCTACACCTTC	CASSMGTGWKSYTF	14	TRBV5-1	TRBJ1-2	TRBD1	NA
TGTGCCAGTAGTACCGAAACAGGGGCGCAGCCCCAGCATTTT	CASSTETGAQPQHF	14	TRBV19	TRBJ1-5	TRBD1	NA
TGTGCCAGCAGAAGGTGGGACCTCGGGACAGATACGCAGTATTTT	CASRRWDLGTDTQYF	15	TRBV2	TRBJ2-3	NA	NA
TGTGCCAGCAGACCGTGGACTAGCGGGAGGGCCGGCCCCCAGTACTTC	CASRPWTSGRAGPQYF	16	TRBV27	TRBJ2-5	TRBD2	NA
TGTGCCAGCAGCCTGGGGAGTGGCACTGAAGCTTTCTTT	CASSLGSGTEAFF	13	TRBV5-6	TRBJ1-1	NA	NA
TGTGCCAGCAGGACAGGTTCGGCCGGGGAGCTGTTTTTT	CASRTGSAGELFF	13	TRBV6-6	TRBJ2-2	NA	NA
TGTGCCATCAGTGAGGTAGCTAGCGGGTGGGGCGGAGAGACCCAGTACTTC	CAISEVASGWGGETQYF	17	TRBV10-3	TRBJ2-5	TRBD2	NA
TGTGCCAGTAGTAGGTTAAATGAGCAGTTCTTC	CASSRLNEQFF	11	TRBV19	TRBJ2-1	NA	few
TGTGCCAGCAGCTTCCAACCGGAGGGGATCACTGAAGCTTTCTTT	CASSFQPEGITEAFF	15	TRBV7-9	TRBJ1-1	NA	NA
TGTGCCACCAGAGCTACCACGGGGGGTACCTACAATGAGCAGTTCTTC	CATRATTGGTYNEQFF	16	TRBV15	TRBJ2-1	TRBD2	NA
TGTGCCTGGAGTGTGGGACAGGACGGTCAGCCCCAGCATTTT	CAWSVGQDGQPQHF	14	TRBV30	TRBJ1-5	TRBD1	once
TGTGCCAGCAGTGCCTCCGGGACTAGTCTTGCCTACGAGCAGTACTTC	CASSASGTSLAYEQYF	16	TRBV28	TRBJ2-7	TRBD2	NA
TGTGCCAGCAGCTTAGCGGGGGGATCCTACGAGCAGTACTTC	CASSLAGGSYEQYF	14	TRBV11-2	TRBJ2-7	TRBD2	NA